One sample yielded the 30 T cell receptor beta chains listed below, sequenced in a study of T cells in Graves' hyperthyroidism and ophthalmopathy. Authors of the study amplified TCR beta CDR3 regions from RNA transcripts. First-round RT-PCR of the TCR CDR3 relied on the HTBI primer set. TCRdb re-called the multiplex PCR reads with MiXCR, one entry per CDR3 protein. The table shows roughly 200,000 distinct CDR3 sequences, with 15% to 20% occurring only once. The sequenced material came from blood. The receptors were gathered from a man in his forties with Graves' hyperthyroidism.

This clonotype was found a few times. This rearrangement joins TRBV20-1 to TRBJ2-5; D unclear. The germline V gene has CDR1 DFQATT and CDR2 SNEGSKA (reference sequence). This CDR3 is built from 14 residues. V lost 4 bases, J lost 0 bases, and 12 bases lay in between. The CDR3 region is CSAMRRPDQETQYF. Here the CDR3 DNA reads TGCAGTGCTATGAGGCGTCCGGACCAAGAGACCCAGTACTTC.

This clonotype was observed a few times. The chain links TRBV6-2 or TRBV6-3 to TRBJ1-1, with no clear D. Germline-derived CDR1 and CDR2 are MNHEY and SVGEGT. V was shortened by 0 bases and J by 6 bases, with 11 bases between the two germline ends. The CDR3 spans 14 residues. The CDR3 bases are TGTGCCAGCAGTTACTCCAGTGGTAGGTCTGAAGCTTTCTTT. It translates to CASSYSSGRSEAFF.

Ten or more counts support this clonotype. CDR3 sequence reads: CASSPQRAYTDTQYF. For the CDR3, the DNA is TGTGCCAGCAGCCCACAGCGGGCCTACACAGATACGCAGTATTTT. The chain is built from TRBV28 and TRBJ2-3; TRBD2 might be the D (6 bases). The length of the CDR3 is 15 residues. The V gene lost 6 bases and the J gene lost 2 bases, with 15 bases spanning the gap. Germline loops: CDR1 MDHEN, CDR2 SYDVKM.

This clonotype was counted only a few times. This rearrangement joins TRBV4-2 to TRBJ2-5; 8 positions agree with TRBD2. This CDR3 spans 16 amino acids. The germline gives CDR1 LGHNA, CDR2 YNFKEQ. The ends lost 4 bases at V and 2 bases at J; junction bases unmatched: 9. The CDR3 nucleotides read TGTGCCAGCAGCCCTATTTCGGGCGGGGGGCAAGAGACCCAGTACTTC. Protein sequence: CASSPISGGGQETQYF.

This clonotype was detected a few times. The chain recombines TRBV7-9 with TRBJ2-7; D gene ambiguous. With 3 bases removed from V and 0 bases from J, the gap between germline ends came to 15 bases. The germline V gene has CDR1 SEHNR and CDR2 FQNEAQ (reference sequence). This CDR3 region has 16 residues. As DNA, the CDR3 is TGTGCCAGCAGCTTTGGGTTCTCCAAGAGCTCCTACGAGCAGTACTTC. Residues: CASSFGFSKSSYEQYF.

This clonotype has only a few counts. The rearrangement uses TRBV6-2 or TRBV6-3 and TRBJ1-6, with D unclear. CDR3 length: 16 residues. Per germline, CDR1 MNHEY and CDR2 SVGEGT. Trimming pared 5 bases from V and 0 bases from J, leaving 11 bases between. The CDR3 loop reads CASSPTRFSYNSPLHF. DNA of the CDR3: TGTGCCAGCAGTCCAACCCGATTCTCCTATAATTCACCCCTCCACTTT.

This clonotype was recorded many times. The chain joins TRBV5-1 to TRBJ2-2, with a tentative D call TRBD1 (6 bases). The germline V and J ends were trimmed by 1 base and 3 bases, with 10 bases remaining between them. This CDR3 spans 15 amino acids. Germline V gene lookup returns CDR1 SGHRS and CDR2 YFSETQ. This chain's CDR3 is CASSLNRVDTGELFF. In nucleotides, the CDR3 is TGCGCCAGCAGCTTGAACAGGGTTGACACCGGGGAGCTGTTTTTT. Supplemented by reference TRBV5-1 and TRBJ2-2, the full variable domain reads KAGVTQTPRYLIKTRGQQVTLSCSPISGHRSVSWYQQTPGQGLQFLFEYFSETQRNKGNFPGRFSGRQFSNSRSEMNVSTLELGDSALYLCASSLNRVDTGELFFGEGSRLTVL.

In this sample, this clonotype turned up many times. Written as DNA, the CDR3 is TGTGCCAGCAGGGGATCGGGAAACACCATATATTTT. Amino acid sequence: CASRGSGNTIYF. This chain uses TRBV7-8 with TRBJ1-3, with no clear D. Looked up from germline, CDR1 is SGHVS and CDR2 is FQNEAQ. This CDR3 is 12 amino acids long. V was shortened by 6 bases and J by 4 bases, with 7 bases between the two germline ends.

This clonotype was seen a few times. V usage is TRBV27 and J usage is TRBJ1-6; the D gene is possibly TRBD1 (6 bases). Germline V gene data show CDR1 as MNHEY and CDR2 as SMNVEV (reference sequence). With 5 bases removed from V and 5 bases from J, the gap between germline ends came to 13 bases. The CDR3 covers 15 residues. The CDR3 nucleotides are TGTGCCAGCAGTCCCTGGCAGGGGAATAATTCACCCCTCCACTTT. Translated, it gives CASSPWQGNNSPLHF.

This clonotype was seen at least ten times. The chain carries TRBV5-1 and TRBJ2-7; D not certain. Germline lookup yields CDR1 SGHRS and CDR2 YFSETQ. The CDR3 totals 14 residues. The V end was cut by 0 bases, the J end by 3 bases, with 10 bases between. The CDR3 spells CASSLVVGGYEQYF. CDR3 sequence (DNA): TGCGCCAGCAGCTTGGTGGTAGGTGGCTACGAGCAGTACTTC.

This clonotype has a handful of counts. The chain employs TRBV20-1 and TRBJ2-7; no definite D call. The V gene lost 7 bases and the J gene lost 1 base, with 11 bases spanning the gap. The CDR3 contains 12 residues. CDR1 DFQATT and CDR2 SNEGSKA come from the germline V gene (reference sequence). The CDR3 is CSGLSMSYEQYF. CDR3 nucleotide sequence: TGCAGTGGATTGAGCATGTCCTACGAGCAGTACTTC.

Ten or more counts support this clonotype. The chain recombines TRBV20-1 with TRBJ1-3; TRBD1 agrees at 11 bases. There are 16 residues in the CDR3. The ends lost 1 base at V and 6 bases at J; junction bases unmatched: 8. CDR1 and CDR2 from the germline V gene are DFQATT and SNEGSKA (reference sequence). CDR3 in amino acids: CSARVPGQGVKNTIYF. The CDR3, as DNA: TGCAGTGCTAGAGTGCCGGGACAGGGGGTTAAAAACACCATATATTTT.

This clonotype was observed a few times. The rearrangement joins TRBV19 to TRBJ1-1; 7 nucleotides match TRBD1. The germline V gene has CDR1 LNHDA and CDR2 SQIVND (reference sequence). The CDR3 loop spans 17 amino acids. V shed 5 bases, J shed 3 bases, and the junction held 15 bases outside the gene matches. For the CDR3, the DNA is TGTGCCAGTAGTTCGAGACAGGGTAAAAGGGTAGACACTGAAGCTTTCTTT. Translating it yields CASSSRQGKRVDTEAFF.

The table lists this clonotype with many counts. The chain recombines TRBV9 with TRBJ1-5, with 8 positions matching TRBD1. CDR1 and CDR2 (germline): SGDLS, YYNGEE. V shed 0 bases and J 6 bases; nucleotides not matched to a gene: 5. The CDR3 covers 15 residues. The CDR3 sequence is CASSVGDRGSQPQHF. Here the CDR3 DNA reads TGTGCCAGCAGCGTAGGAGACAGGGGAAGTCAGCCCCAGCATTTT.

This chain connects TRBV7-2 to TRBJ1-2; D remains ambiguous. CDR3 length: 13 amino acids. V dropped 5 bases and J dropped 8 bases, with 15 bases sitting between them. Germline assignment: CDR1 SGHTA and CDR2 FQGNSA. The CDR3 bases are TGTGCCAGCAGCCCCCCGACTGGATGGGGCTACACCTTC. Translating it yields CASSPPTGWGYTF.

This clonotype was counted many times. V usage is TRBV20-1 and J usage is TRBJ2-2; perhaps TRBD1 as D (5 bases). The CDR3 totals 14 residues. The germline V and J ends were trimmed by 3 bases and 3 bases, with 11 bases remaining between them. Germline values: CDR1 DFQATT, CDR2 SNEGSKA (reference sequence). CDR3 sequence reads: CSARTQGDTGELFF. For the CDR3, the DNA is TGCAGTGCTAGGACGCAGGGCGACACCGGGGAGCTGTTTTTT.

This clonotype was seen many times. CDR3 DNA: TGTGCCAGCAAGAGACTAGCGGGGGTCGCCTACGAGCAGTACTTC. Amino acids: CASKRLAGVAYEQYF. The V and J genes are TRBV6-2 or TRBV6-3 and TRBJ2-7; 12 nucleotides align to TRBD2. This CDR3 has 15 residues. After removal of 7 bases from V and 2 bases from J, the junction contained 6 bases not matched to a gene. Germline CDR1 is MNHEY and CDR2 is SVGEGT.

This clonotype has just a few counts. This chain uses TRBV12-3 or TRBV12-4 with TRBJ1-6; D gene uncertain. V was clipped by 6 bases and J by 7 bases, with 16 bases between them. The CDR3 contains 15 residues. The CDR3 sequence is CASRPNRESNSPLHF. The CDR3 DNA follows: TGTGCCAGCAGGCCAAACCGGGAAAGCAATTCACCCCTCCACTTT.

This clonotype was observed a few times. The chain joins TRBV7-9 to TRBJ1-2, with 7 bases identical to TRBD1. The CDR3 length is 15 residues. Per germline, CDR1 SEHNR and CDR2 FQNEAQ (reference sequence). Trimming cost V 2 bases and J 5 bases; bases outside gene matches: 8. The CDR3 spells CASSLNSRGGYGYTF. DNA of the CDR3: TGTGCCAGCAGCTTAAACTCCAGGGGGGGGTATGGCTACACCTTC.

The chain uses TRBV6-2 or TRBV6-3 and TRBJ2-7, with D possibly matching TRBD2 (6 bases). The V gene lost 5 bases and the J gene lost 2 bases, with 16 bases spanning the gap. Germline V gene data show CDR1 as MNHEY and CDR2 as SVGEGT. This CDR3 has 15 residues. The CDR3 DNA reads TGTGCCAGCAGTGGACCGGGACTGGTTCCCTACGAGCAGTACTTC. Its protein is CASSGPGLVPYEQYF.

This clonotype was detected ten times or more. The chain recombines TRBV29-1 with TRBJ2-1, with 10 bases matching TRBD1. Germline loops: CDR1 SQVTM, CDR2 ANQGSEA. The V segment lost 6 bases and the J segment 5 bases; nucleotides outside the gene matches: 7. CDR3 length: 14 amino acids. In DNA form, the CDR3 reads TGCAGCGTGGCAGGGACAGGGGACCACAATGAGCAGTTCTTC. This codes for CSVAGTGDHNEQFF.

There are a few counts of this clonotype. The J gene is TRBJ2-5, the V gene TRBV29-1; TRBD2 is a possible D gene (7 bases). Trimming removed 2 bases at V and 5 bases at J, with 12 bases between. The CDR3 contains 13 residues. CDR1 is SQVTM, CDR2 ANQGSEA, per germline. The CDR3 is CSVERGAEETQYF. The CDR3 nucleotides read TGCAGCGTTGAACGGGGGGCCGAGGAGACCCAGTACTTC.

The chain employs TRBV6-2 or TRBV6-3 and TRBJ1-5; D gene unclear. Trimming stripped 0 bases from V and 1 base from J, with 16 bases between. Germline V gene data show CDR1 as MNHEY and CDR2 as SVGEGT. There are 18 residues in the CDR3. The CDR3 DNA sequence: TGTGCCAGCAGTTACTCGATAATACAGTTCGTGAGCAATCAGCCCCAGCATTTT. Translated: CASSYSIIQFVSNQPQHF.

This clonotype was seen a handful of times. The V call is TRBV9, the J call TRBJ2-3; 9 bases line up with TRBD2. With 2 bases clipped from V and 4 bases from J, the junction kept 2 bases outside the gene matches. This CDR3 contains 14 residues. CDR1 and CDR2 (germline): SGDLS, YYNGEE. The CDR3 sequence is CASSVLAGADTQYF. The CDR3 DNA reads TGTGCCAGCAGCGTTTTAGCGGGGGCAGATACGCAGTATTTT.

The V and J genes are TRBV4-3 and TRBJ2-1; 10 bases map to TRBD2. After removal of 4 bases from V and 7 bases from J, the junction contained 7 bases not matched to a gene. The CDR3 covers 15 residues. Germline V lookup: CDR1 LGHNA, CDR2 YSLEER. CDR3 DNA sequence: TGCGCCAGCAGCCCACCGGGACTAGCGTTGAATGAGCAGTTCTTC. Its translation is CASSPPGLALNEQFF.

This clonotype was recorded at least ten times. The chain has TRBV6-1 and TRBJ2-3, with D unclear. The CDR3 runs to 14 residues. CDR1 is MNHNS and CDR2 is SASEGT in the germline V gene. The germline V and J ends were trimmed by 5 bases and 1 base, with 10 bases remaining between them. CDR3 DNA sequence: TGTGCCAGCAGTCGAGTAGTTGGCACAGATACGCAGTATTTT. It yields the protein CASSRVVGTDTQYF.

This clonotype was counted at least ten times. The chain is built from TRBV6-1 and TRBJ1-5, with 10 bases fitting TRBD1. V gave up 9 bases and J gave up 6 bases; unmatched junction bases: 5. CDR1 is MNHNS, CDR2 SASEGT, per germline. The CDR3 length is 13 residues. CDR3 in DNA: TGTGCCAGTTGGACAGGGGGAGGTCAGCCCCAGCATTTT. It translates to CASWTGGGQPQHF.

At least ten counts were recorded for this clonotype. The rearrangement links TRBV12-3 or TRBV12-4 to TRBJ2-6; no clear D gene. V lost 3 bases and J 1 base, leaving 7 bases between the germline ends. This CDR3 has 15 amino acids. The CDR3 region is CASSFRHSGANVLTF. In DNA form, the CDR3 reads TGTGCCAGCAGTTTCAGGCATTCTGGGGCCAACGTCCTGACTTTC.

This clonotype was found a few times. The chain employs TRBV20-1 and TRBJ1-4, with D possibly matching TRBD1 (6 bases). This CDR3 is 15 amino acids long. CDR1 is DFQATT, CDR2 SNEGSKA, per germline (reference sequence). V was shortened by 0 bases and J by 8 bases, with 16 bases between the two germline ends. The CDR3 nucleotides are TGCAGTGCTAGAGATCGGGGGGCGGGTAGAGAAAAACTGTTTTTT. Translating gives CSARDRGAGREKLFF.

At least ten counts were recorded for this clonotype. J is TRBJ2-7 and V is TRBV7-9; D not resolved. CDR3 size: 14 residues. Trimming took 4 bases from V and 2 from J, leaving 12 bases between them. The V gene's germline CDR1 is SEHNR and CDR2 FQNEAQ (reference sequence). CDR3 DNA: TGTGCCAGCAGCTGGTCCTCCGCAGCCTACGAGCAGTACTTC. Translation: CASSWSSAAYEQYF.